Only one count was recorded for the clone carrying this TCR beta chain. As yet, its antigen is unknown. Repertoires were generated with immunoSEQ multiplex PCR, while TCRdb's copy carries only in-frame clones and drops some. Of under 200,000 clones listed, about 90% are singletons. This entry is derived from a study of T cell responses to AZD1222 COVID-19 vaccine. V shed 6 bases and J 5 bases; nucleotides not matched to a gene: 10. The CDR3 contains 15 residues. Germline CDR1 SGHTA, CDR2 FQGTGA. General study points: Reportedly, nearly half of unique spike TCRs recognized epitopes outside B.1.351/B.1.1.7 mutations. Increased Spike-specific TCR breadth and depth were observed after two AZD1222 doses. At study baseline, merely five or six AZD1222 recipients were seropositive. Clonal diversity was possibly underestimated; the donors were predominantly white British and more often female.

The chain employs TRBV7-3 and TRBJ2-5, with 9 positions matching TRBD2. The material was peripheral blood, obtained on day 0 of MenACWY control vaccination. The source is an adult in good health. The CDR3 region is CASSLGGRARETQYF. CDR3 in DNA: TGTGCCAGCAGTCTCGGCGGGAGGGCCAGGGAGACCCAGTACTTC.